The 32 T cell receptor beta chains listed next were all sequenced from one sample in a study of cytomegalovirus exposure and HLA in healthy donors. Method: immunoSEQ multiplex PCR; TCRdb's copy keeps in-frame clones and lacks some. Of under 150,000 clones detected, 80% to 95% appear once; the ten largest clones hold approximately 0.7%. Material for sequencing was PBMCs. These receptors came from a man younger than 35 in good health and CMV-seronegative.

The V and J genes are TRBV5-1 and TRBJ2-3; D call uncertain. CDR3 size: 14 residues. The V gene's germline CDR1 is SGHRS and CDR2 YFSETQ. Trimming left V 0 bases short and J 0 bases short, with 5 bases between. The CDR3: CASSLGLSTDTQYF. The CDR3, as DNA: TGCGCCAGCAGCTTGGGGCTTAGCACAGATACGCAGTATTTT.

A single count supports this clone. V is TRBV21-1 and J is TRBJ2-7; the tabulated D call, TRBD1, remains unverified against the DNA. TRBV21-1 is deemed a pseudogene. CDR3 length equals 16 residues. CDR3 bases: TGTGCCAGCAGCAAAGGGGACAGGGGGCACCCCTACGAGCAGTACGTC. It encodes CASSKGDRGHPYEQYV.

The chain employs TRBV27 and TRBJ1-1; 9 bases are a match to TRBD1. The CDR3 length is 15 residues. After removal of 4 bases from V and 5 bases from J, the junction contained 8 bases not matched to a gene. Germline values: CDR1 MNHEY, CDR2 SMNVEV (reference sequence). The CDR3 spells CASSSLLTGGTEAFF. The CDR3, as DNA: TGTGCCAGCAGTTCCCTCCTGACAGGGGGGACTGAAGCTTTCTTT.

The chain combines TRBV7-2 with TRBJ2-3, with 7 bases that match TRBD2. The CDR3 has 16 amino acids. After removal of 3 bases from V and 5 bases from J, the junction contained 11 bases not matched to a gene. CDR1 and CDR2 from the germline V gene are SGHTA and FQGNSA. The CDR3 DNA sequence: TGTGCCAGCAGCTTCCGTAGGAGGGAGGGTGGAGATACGCAGTATTTT. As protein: CASSFRRREGGDTQYF.

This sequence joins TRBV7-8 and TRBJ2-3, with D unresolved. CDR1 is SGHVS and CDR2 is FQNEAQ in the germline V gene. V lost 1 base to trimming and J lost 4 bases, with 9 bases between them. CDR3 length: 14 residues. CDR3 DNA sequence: TGTGCCAGCAGCTTAGTATTAGTTGCAGATACGCAGTATTTT. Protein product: CASSLVLVADTQYF.

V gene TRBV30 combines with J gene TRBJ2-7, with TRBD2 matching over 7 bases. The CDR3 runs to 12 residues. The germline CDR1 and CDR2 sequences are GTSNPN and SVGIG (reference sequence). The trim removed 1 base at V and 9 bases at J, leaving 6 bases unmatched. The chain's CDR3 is CAWSGTGGAQYV. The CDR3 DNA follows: TGTGCCTGGAGTGGGACGGGAGGCGCGCAGTACGTC.

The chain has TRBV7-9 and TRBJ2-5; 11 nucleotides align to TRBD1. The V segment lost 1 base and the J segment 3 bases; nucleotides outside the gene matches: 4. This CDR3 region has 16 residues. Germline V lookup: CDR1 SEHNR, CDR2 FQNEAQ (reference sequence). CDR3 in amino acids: CASSLVLGQGEETQYF. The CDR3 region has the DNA TGTGCCAGCAGCTTAGTGCTGGGACAGGGGGAAGAGACCCAGTACTTC.

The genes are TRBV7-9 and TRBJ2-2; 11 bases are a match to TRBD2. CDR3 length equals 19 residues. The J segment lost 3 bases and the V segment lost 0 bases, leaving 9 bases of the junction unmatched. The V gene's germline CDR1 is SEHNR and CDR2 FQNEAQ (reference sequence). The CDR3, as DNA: TGTGCCAGCAGCTTAGCCGAACTAGCGGGAGTCAGTTACACCGGGGAGCTGTTTTTT. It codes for CASSLAELAGVSYTGELFF.

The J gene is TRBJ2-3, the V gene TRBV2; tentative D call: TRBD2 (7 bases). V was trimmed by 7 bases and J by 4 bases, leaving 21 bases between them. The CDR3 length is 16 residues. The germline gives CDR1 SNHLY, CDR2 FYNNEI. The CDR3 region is CASTILGGGLADTQYF. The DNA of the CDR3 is TGTGCCAGCACGATCCTAGGGGGAGGGCTCGCAGATACGCAGTATTTT.

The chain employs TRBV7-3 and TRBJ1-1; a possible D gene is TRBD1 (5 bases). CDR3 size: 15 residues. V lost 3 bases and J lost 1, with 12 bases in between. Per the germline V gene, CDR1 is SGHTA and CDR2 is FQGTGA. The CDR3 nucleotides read TGTGCCAGCAGCTTGGACCGACAGCCGAACACTGAAGCTTTCTTT. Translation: CASSLDRQPNTEAFF.

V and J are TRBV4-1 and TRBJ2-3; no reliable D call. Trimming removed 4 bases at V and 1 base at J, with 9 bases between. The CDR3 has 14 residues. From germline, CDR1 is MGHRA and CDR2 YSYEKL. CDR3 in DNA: TGCGCCAGCAGCCGACACACGGGCACAGATACGCAGTATTTT. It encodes CASSRHTGTDTQYF.

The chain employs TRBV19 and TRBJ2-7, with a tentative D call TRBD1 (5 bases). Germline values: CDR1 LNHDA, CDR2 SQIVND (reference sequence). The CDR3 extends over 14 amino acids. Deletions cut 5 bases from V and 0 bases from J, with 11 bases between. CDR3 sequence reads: CASSLSRGSYEQYF. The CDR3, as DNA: TGTGCCAGTAGTCTCTCTAGGGGCTCCTACGAGCAGTACTTC.

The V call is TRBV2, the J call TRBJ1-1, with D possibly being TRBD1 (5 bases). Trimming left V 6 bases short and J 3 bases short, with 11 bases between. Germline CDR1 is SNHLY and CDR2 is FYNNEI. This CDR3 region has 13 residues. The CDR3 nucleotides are TGTGCCAGCAGGGTCAGGGAGGACACTGAAGCTTTCTTT. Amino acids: CASRVREDTEAFF.

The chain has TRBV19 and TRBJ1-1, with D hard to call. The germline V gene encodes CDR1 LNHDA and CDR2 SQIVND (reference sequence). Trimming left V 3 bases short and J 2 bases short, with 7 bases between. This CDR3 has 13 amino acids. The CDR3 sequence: CASSIGINTEAFF. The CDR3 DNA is TGTGCCAGTAGTATCGGGATCAACACTGAAGCTTTCTTT.

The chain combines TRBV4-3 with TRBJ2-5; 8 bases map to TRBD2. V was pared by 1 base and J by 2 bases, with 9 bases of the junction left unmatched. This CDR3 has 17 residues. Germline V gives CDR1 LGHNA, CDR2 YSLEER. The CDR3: CASSQAIAGTSQETQYF. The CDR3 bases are TGCGCCAGCAGCCAAGCCATAGCGGGGACCTCACAAGAGACCCAGTACTTC.

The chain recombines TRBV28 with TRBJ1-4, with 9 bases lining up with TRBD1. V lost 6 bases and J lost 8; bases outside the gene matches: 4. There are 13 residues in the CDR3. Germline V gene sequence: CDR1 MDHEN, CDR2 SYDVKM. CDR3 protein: CASRYTGGEKLFF. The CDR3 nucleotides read TGTGCCAGCAGATATACAGGGGGCGAAAAACTGTTTTTT.

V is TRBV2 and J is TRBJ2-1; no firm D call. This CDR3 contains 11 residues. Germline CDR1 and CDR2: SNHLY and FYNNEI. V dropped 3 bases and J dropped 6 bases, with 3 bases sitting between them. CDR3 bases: TGTGCCAGCAGTGACCGCAATGAGCAGTTCTTC. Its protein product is CASSDRNEQFF.

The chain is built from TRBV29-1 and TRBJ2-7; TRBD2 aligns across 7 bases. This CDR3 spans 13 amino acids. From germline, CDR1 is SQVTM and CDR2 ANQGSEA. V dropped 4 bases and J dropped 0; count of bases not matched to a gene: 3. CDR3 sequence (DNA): TGCAGCGTTGGGGAGGGTAGCTCCTACGAGCAGTACTTC. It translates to CSVGEGSSYEQYF.

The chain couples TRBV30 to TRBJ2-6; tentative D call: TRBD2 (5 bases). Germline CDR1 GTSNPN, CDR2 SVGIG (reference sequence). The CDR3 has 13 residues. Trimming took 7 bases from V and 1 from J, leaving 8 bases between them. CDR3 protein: CAFGLSGANVLTF. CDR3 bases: TGTGCCTTTGGACTTTCTGGGGCCAACGTCCTGACTTTC.

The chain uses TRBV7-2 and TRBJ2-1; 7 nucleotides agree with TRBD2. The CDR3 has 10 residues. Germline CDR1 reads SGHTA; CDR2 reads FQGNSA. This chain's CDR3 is CAVGGDEQFF. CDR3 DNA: TGTGCGGTGGGGGGGGATGAGCAGTTCTTC. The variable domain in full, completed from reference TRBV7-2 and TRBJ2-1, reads GAGVSQSPSNKVTEKGKDVELRCDPISGHTALYWYRQSLGQGLEFLIYFQGNSAPDKSGLPSDRFSAERTGGSVSTLTIQRTQQEDSAVYLCAVGGDEQFFGPGTRLTVL.

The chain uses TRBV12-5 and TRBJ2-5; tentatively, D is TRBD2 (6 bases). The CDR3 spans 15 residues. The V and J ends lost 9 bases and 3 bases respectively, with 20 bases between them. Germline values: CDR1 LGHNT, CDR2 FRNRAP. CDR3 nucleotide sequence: TGTGCTAGCACCCGGGACTCTAGTCCCGAAGAGACCCAGTACTTC. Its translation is CASTRDSSPEETQYF.

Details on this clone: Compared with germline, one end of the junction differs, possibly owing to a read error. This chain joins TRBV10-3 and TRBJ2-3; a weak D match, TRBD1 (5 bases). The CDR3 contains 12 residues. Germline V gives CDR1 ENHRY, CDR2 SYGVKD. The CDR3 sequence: CAISESTDAQYF. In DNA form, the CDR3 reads TGTGCCATCAGTGAGTCGACAGATGCGCAGTATTTT.

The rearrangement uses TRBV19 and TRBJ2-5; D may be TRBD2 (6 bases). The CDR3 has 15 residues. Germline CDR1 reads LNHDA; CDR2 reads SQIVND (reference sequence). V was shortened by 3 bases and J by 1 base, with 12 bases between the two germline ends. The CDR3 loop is CASSIGGTLQETQYF. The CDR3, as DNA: TGTGCCAGTAGTATCGGCGGGACCCTCCAAGAGACCCAGTACTTC.

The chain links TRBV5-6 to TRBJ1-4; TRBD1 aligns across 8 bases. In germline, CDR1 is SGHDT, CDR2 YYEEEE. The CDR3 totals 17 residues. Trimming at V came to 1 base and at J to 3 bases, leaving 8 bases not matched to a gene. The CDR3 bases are TGTGCCAGCAGCTTGCAAAACAGGGGGGGATCTAATGAAAAACTGTTTTTT. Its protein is CASSLQNRGGSNEKLFF. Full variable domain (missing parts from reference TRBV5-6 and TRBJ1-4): DAGVTQSPTHLIKTRGQQVTLRCSPKSGHDTVSWYQQALGQGPQFIFQYYEEEERQRGNFPDRFSGHQFPNYSSELNVNALLLGDSALYLCASSLQNRGGSNEKLFFGSGTQLSVL.

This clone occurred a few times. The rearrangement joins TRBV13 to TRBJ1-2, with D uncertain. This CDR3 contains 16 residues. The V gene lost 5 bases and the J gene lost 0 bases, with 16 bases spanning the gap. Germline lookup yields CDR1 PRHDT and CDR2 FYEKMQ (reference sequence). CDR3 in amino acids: CASSPTSDTSNYGYTF. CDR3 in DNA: TGTGCCAGCAGCCCTACTTCCGACACATCTAACTATGGCTACACCTTC. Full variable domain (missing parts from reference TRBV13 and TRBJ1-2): AAGVIQSPRHLIKEKRETATLKCYPIPRHDTVYWYQQGPGQDPQFLISFYEKMQSDKGSIPDRFSAQQFSDYHSELNMSSLELGDSALYFCASSPTSDTSNYGYTFGSGTRLTVV.

CDR3 sequence reads: CASSETGGSGNTIYF. Written as DNA, the CDR3 is TGCGCCAGCAGCGAAACAGGGGGATCTGGAAACACCATATATTTT. The chain has TRBV5-1 and TRBJ1-3; 8 bases are shared with TRBD1. The V gene's germline CDR1 is SGHRS and CDR2 YFSETQ. The CDR3 loop spans 15 amino acids. J gave up 1 base and V 4 bases, and 4 bases lay outside the gene matches.

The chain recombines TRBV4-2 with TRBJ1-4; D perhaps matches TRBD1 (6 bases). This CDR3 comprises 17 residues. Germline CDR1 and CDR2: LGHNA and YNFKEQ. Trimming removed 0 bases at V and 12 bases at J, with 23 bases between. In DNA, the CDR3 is TGTGCCAGCAGCCAAGAACTGTGGGGGGGCGCATTGGTAGAACTGTTTTTT. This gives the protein CASSQELWGGALVELFF.

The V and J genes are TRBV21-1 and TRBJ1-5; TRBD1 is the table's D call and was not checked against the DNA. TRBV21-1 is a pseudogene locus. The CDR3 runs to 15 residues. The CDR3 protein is CASSTSPTGPQPQHF. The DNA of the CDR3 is TGTGCCAGCAGCACCAGCCCAACTGGGCCCCAGCCCCAGCATTTT.

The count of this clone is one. The CDR3 DNA follows: TGTGCCAGCAGTCTAGCGGGAGGGCCTACGGGCGAGCAGTACGTC. It translates to CASSLAGGPTGEQYV. V usage is TRBV5-8 and J usage is TRBJ2-7; 12 positions agree with TRBD2. Losses at the gene ends were 5 bases for V and 6 bases for J; bases not matched to a gene: 9. The CDR3 sequence is 15 residues long. Germline CDR1 reads SGHTS; CDR2 reads YDEGEE.

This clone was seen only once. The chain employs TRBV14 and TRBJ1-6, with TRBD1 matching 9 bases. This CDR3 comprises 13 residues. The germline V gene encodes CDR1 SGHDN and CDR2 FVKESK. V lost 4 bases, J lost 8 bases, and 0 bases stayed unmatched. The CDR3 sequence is CASSRTGDSPLHF. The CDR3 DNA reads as TGTGCCAGCAGCCGGACAGGGGATTCACCCCTCCACTTT.

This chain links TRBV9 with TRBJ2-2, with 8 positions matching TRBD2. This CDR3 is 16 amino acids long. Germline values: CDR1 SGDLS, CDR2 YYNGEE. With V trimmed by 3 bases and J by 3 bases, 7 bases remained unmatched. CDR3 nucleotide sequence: TGTGCCAGCAGCGCCGAGCGGGAGTGGTACACCGGGGAGCTGTTTTTT. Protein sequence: CASSAEREWYTGELFF.

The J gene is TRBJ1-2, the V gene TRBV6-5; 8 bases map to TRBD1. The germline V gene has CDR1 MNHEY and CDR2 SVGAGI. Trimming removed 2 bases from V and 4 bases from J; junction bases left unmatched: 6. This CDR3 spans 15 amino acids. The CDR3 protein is CASSYAQGASYGYTF. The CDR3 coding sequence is TGTGCCAGCAGTTACGCTCAGGGGGCGAGCTATGGCTACACCTTC.